This TCR beta chain emerged from a study of blood T cell repertoires in COVID-19. There are 13 residues in the CDR3. CDR1 and CDR2 from the germline V gene are SGHTA and FQGNSA. Sequenced by immunoSEQ multiplex PCR; TCRdb stores in-frame clones only, minus some. Here the sample spans 200,000 to 300,000 clones, approximately 87% being singletons. This sequence originates from a human donor in a cohort sampled during active COVID-19. The sample was peripheral blood. The chain couples TRBV7-2 to TRBJ2-3; possibly TRBD2 for D (6 bases). For the CDR3, the DNA is TGTGGTAGCGGAGCCTCTAGCACAGATACGCAGTATTTT. Encoded protein: CGSGASSTDTQYF.